This T cell receptor (beta chain) emerged from a study of blood T cell repertoires in COVID-19. Study summary: Material from acute and convalescent COVID-19 was sourced from the United States, Italy and Spain. T cells, B-cell-depleted T cells, or PBMCs supplied cDNA or gDNA.

In the authors' methods: Estimation of nucleated cell counts relied on the amplification of reference gene primers. Clones were read by immunoSEQ multiplex PCR, and TCRdb kept only the in-frame ones, dropping some. V, J and clone size are those of that table, while D and trimming were read from the DNA. Here the sample spans about 160,000 clones, roughly 80% being singletons. The sequenced material came from peripheral blood. The sequence was obtained from a man aged 60 to 75 with acute or convalescent COVID-19.

CDR3 sequence reads: CASRPRGVAEAFF. CDR3 coding DNA: TGTGCCAGCAGACCCCGCGGTGTTGCTGAAGCTTTCTTT. The rearrangement uses TRBV6-5 and TRBJ1-1, with D unresolved. There are 13 residues in the CDR3. V was shortened by 6 bases and J by 6 bases, with 14 bases between the two germline ends. CDR1 MNHEY and CDR2 SVGAGI come from the germline V gene.